The clone carrying this T cell receptor (beta chain) has a handful of counts. The antigen is not known. At least 6 micrograms of total RNA were extracted per sample. A sample-barcoded 5' primer and a J-beta primer mix were used in a second PCR of roughly 7 to 12 cycles. TCRdb passed the 5' RACE reads through MiXCR, listing each CDR3 protein once. Of just under 750,000 distinct CDR3 sequences in the sample, about 24% were seen once. This specimen belongs to a study of blood T cells in healthy people across ages. Study-level results: Long-lived donors exceeded aged donors in naive CD4+ cells and diversity. Any changes in expanded clonotypes were possibly confounded, as donor CMV status remained unknown.

The CDR3 length is 13 residues. V was clipped by 1 base and J by 2 bases, with 5 bases between them. The V gene's germline CDR1 is SGHRS and CDR2 YFSETQ. Sequencing input: blood. V and J are TRBV5-1 and TRBJ2-3; the D is unclear. The sequence was collected from a man between 65 and 79 years old in good health. The CDR3 region is CASSLTDTDTQYF. CDR3 sequence (DNA): TGCGCCAGCAGCTTGACGGACACAGATACGCAGTATTTT.